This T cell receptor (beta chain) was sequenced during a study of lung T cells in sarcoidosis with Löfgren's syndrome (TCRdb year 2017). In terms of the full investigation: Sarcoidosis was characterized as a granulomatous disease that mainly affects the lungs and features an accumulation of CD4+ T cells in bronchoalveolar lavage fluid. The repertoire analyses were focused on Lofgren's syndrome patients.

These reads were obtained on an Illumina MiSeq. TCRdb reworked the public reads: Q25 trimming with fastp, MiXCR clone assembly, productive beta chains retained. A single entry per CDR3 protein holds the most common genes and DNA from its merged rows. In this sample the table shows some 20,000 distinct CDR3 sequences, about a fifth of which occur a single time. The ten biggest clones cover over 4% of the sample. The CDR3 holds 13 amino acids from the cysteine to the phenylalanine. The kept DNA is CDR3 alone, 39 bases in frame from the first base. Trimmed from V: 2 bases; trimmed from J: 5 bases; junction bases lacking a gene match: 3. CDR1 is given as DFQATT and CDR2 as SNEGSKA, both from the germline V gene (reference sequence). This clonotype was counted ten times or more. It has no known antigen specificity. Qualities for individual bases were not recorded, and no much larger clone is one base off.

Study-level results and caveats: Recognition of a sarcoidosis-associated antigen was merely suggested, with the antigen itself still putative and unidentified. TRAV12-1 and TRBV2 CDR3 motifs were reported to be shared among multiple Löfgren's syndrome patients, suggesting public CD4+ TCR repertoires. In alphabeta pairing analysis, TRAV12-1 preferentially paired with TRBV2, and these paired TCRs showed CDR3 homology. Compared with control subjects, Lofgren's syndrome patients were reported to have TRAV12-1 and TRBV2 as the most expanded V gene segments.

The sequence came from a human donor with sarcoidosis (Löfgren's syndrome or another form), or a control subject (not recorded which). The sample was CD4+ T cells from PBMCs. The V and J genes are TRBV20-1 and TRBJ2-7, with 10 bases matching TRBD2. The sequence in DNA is TGCAGTGCTAGACTAGCGGGAGTCGACGAGCAGTACTTC. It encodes CSARLAGVDEQYF.